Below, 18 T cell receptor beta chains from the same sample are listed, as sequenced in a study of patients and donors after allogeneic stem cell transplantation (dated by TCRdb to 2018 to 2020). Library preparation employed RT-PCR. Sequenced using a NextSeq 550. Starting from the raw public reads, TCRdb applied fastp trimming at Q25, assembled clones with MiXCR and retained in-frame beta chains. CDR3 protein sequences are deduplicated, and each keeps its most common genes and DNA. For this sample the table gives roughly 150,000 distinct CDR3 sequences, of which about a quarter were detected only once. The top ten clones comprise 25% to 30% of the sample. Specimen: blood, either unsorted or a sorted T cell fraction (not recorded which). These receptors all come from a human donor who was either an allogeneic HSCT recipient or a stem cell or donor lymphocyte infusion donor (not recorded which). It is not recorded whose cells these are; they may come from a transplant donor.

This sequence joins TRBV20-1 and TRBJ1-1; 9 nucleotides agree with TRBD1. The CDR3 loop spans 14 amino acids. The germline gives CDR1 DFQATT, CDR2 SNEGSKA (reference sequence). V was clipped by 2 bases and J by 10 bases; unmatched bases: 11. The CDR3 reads CSARPGTGRLGAFF. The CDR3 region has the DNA TGCAGTGCTAGACCCGGGACAGGGCGTCTTGGAGCTTTCTTT.

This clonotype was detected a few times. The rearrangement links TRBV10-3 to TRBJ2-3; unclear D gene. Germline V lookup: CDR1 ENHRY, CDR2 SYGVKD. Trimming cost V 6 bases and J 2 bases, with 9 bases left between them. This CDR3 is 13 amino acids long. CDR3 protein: CAIRAGDTDTQYF. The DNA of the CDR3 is TGTGCCATCAGAGCAGGAGACACAGATACGCAGTATTTT.

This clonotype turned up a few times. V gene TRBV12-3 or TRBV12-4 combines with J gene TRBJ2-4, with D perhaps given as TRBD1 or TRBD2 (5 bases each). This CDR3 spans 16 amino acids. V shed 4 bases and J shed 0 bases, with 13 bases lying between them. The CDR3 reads CASSWDLGGAKNIQYF. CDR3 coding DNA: TGTGCCAGCAGTTGGGATCTTGGGGGAGCCAAAAACATTCAGTACTTC.

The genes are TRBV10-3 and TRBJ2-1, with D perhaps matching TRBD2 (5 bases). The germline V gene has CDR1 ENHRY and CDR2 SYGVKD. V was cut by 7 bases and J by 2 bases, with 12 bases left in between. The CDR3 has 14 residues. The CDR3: CAITNISAYNEQFF. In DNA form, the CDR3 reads TGTGCCATCACGAACATTAGCGCCTACAATGAGCAGTTCTTC.

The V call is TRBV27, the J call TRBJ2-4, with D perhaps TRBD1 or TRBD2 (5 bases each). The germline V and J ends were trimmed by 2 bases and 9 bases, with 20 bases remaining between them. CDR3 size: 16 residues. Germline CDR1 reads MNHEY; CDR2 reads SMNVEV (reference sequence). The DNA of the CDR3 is TGTGCCAGCAGTTTACTGTCAGGTGGTGAGAGGGGCATTCAGTACTTC. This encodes CASSLLSGGERGIQYF.

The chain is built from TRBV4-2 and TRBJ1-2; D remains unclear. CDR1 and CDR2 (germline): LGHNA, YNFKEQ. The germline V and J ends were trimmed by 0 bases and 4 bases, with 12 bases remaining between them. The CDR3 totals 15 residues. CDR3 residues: CASSQDSRAVYGYTF. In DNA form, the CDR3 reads TGTGCCAGCAGCCAAGATAGTCGGGCAGTCTATGGCTACACCTTC.

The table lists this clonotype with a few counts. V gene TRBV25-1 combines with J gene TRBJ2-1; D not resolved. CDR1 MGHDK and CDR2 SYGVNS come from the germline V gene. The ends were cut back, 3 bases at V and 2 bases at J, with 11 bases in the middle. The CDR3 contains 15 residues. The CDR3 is CASSELSNAYNEQFF. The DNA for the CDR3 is TGTGCCAGCAGTGAGTTATCAAACGCCTACAATGAGCAGTTCTTC. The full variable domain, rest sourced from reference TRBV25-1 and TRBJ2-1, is EADIYQTPRYLVIGTGKKITLECSQTMGHDKMYWYQQDPGMELHLIHYSYGVNSTEKGDLSSESTVSRIRTEHFPLTLESARPSHTSQYLCASSELSNAYNEQFFGPGTRLTVL.

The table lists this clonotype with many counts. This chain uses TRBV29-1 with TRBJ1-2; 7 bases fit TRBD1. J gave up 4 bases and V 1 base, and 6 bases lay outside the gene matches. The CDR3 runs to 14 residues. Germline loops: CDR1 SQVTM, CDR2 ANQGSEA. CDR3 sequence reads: CSVEARGQRYGYTF. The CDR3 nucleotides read TGCAGCGTTGAAGCTAGGGGACAGCGCTATGGCTACACCTTC.

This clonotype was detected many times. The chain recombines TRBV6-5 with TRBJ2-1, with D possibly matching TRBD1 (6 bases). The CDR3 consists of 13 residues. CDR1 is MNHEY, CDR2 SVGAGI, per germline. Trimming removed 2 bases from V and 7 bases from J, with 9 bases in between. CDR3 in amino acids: CASSYGQRNEQFF. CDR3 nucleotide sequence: TGTGCCAGCAGTTACGGACAGCGGAATGAGCAGTTCTTC.

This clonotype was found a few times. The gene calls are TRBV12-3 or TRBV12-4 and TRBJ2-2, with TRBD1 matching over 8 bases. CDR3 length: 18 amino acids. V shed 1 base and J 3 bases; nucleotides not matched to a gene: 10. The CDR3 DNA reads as TGTGCCAGCAGTTTAGGACCGGGACAGGTCTCCTACACCGGGGAGCTGTTTTTT. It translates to CASSLGPGQVSYTGELFF.

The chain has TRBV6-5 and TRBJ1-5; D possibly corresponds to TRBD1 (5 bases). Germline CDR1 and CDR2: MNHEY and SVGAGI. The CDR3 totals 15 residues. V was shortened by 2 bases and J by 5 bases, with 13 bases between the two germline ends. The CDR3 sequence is CASSYRWGEYQPQHF. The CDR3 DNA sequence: TGTGCCAGCAGTTACCGGTGGGGGGAGTATCAGCCCCAGCATTTT.

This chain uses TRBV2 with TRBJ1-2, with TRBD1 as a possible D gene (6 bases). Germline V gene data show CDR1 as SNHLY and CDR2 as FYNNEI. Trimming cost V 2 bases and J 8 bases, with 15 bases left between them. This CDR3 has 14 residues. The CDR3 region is CASSETGIVGGYTF. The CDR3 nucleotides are TGTGCCAGCAGTGAAACAGGGATAGTCGGGGGCTACACCTTC.

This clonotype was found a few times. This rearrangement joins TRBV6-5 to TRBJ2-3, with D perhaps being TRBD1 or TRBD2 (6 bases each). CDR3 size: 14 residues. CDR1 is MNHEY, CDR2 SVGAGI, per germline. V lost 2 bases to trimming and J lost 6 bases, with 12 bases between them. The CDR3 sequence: CASSYGIGGDTQYF. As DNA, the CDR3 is TGTGCCAGCAGTTACGGGATAGGGGGGGATACGCAGTATTTT.

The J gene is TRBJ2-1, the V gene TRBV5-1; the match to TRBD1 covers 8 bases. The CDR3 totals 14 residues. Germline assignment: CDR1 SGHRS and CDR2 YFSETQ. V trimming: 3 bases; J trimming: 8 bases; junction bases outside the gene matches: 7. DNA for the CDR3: TGCGCCAGCAGCTCCGGGACAGGCTTCGATGAGCAGTTCTTC. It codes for CASSSGTGFDEQFF.

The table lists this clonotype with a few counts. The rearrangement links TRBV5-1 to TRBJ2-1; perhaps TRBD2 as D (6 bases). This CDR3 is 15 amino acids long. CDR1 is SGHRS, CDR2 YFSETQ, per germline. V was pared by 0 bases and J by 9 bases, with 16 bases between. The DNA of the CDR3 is TGCGCCAGCAGCTTGGAATCGGGGGTTTTCATTGAGCAGTTCTTC. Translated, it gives CASSLESGVFIEQFF. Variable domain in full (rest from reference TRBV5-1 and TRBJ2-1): KAGVTQTPRYLIKTRGQQVTLSCSPISGHRSVSWYQQTPGQGLQFLFEYFSETQRNKGNFPGRFSGRQFSNSRSEMNVSTLELGDSALYLCASSLESGVFIEQFFGPGTRLTVL.

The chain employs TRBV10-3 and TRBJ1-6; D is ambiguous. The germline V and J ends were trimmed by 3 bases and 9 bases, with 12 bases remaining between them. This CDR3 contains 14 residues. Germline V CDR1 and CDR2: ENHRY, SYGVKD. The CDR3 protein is CAISDEGGISPLHF. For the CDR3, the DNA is TGTGCCATCAGTGACGAGGGTGGGATTTCACCCCTCCACTTT.

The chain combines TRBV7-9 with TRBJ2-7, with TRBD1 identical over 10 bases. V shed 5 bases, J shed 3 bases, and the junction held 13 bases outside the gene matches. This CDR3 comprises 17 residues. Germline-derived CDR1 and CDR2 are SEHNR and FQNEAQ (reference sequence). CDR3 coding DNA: TGTGCCAGCAGCCCAGGGACAGGGGAAAAATTGGGCTACGAGCAGTACTTC. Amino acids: CASSPGTGEKLGYEQYF.

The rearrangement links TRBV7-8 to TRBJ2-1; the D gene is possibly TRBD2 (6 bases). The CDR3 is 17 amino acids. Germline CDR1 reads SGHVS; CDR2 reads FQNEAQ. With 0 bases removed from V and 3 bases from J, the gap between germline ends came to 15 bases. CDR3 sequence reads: CASSLALTGEGYNEQFF. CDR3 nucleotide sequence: TGTGCCAGCAGCTTAGCGCTCACGGGAGAGGGCTACAATGAGCAGTTCTTC.